This TCR beta chain was obtained from a study of identical twins. Study conclusions and caveats: The study based its conclusions on cross-sectional statistical analysis and did not follow the same donors.

MiXCR was run by TCRdb on the 5' RACE reads, yielding one entry per CDR3 protein. The data hold roughly 350,000 distinct CDR3 sequences, with approximately 13% observed a single time. Trimming cost V 6 bases and J 6 bases, with 18 bases left between them. Germline CDR1 is SEHNR and CDR2 is FQNEAQ (reference sequence). The CDR3 is 15 amino acids. This clonotype has a count of ten or more. What it recognizes is unknown. These data also formed part of another study, on yellow fever vaccine responses in identical twins.

This chain joins TRBV7-9 and TRBJ2-1, with D perhaps matching TRBD2 (5 bases). The sequence was obtained from a woman aged 18-29 years in good health. The sequencing input was CD8+ T cells sorted from blood. DNA for the CDR3: TGTGCCAGCAGGGCTTCCGGAGGACCCCTCAATGAGCAGTTCTTC. Translation: CASRASGGPLNEQFF.